This T cell receptor (beta chain) is drawn from a study of blood T cells in healthy people across ages. This clonotype was recorded a few times. No antigen is known for it. Germline V gene sequence: CDR1 SNHLY, CDR2 FYNNEI. This CDR3 region has 15 residues. The V end was cut by 5 bases, the J end by 2 bases, with 13 bases between. Study results and caveats: Samples with more naive T cells showed higher observed beta diversity. Comparison with aged donors showed that long-lived donors had more naive CD4+ cells and higher diversity.

There were healthy Caucasian individuals from Russia, aged 6 to 90, serving as donors. Alongside a J-beta primer mix, a sample-barcoded 5' primer served in a second PCR lasting 7 to 11 cycles. TCRdb reprocessed the 5' RACE reads via MiXCR and lists one record per CDR3 protein. The table shows 800,000 to 950,000 distinct CDR3 sequences, with 48% occurring only once. The receptor was derived from a young man in good health. The rearrangement uses TRBV2 and TRBJ2-1, with D perhaps matching TRBD2 (7 bases). Sequencing was done on a sample of blood. Written as DNA, the CDR3 is TGTGCCAGCAGTAAAGGGGGGGGAACCTACAATGAGCAGTTCTTC. Protein: CASSKGGGTYNEQFF.